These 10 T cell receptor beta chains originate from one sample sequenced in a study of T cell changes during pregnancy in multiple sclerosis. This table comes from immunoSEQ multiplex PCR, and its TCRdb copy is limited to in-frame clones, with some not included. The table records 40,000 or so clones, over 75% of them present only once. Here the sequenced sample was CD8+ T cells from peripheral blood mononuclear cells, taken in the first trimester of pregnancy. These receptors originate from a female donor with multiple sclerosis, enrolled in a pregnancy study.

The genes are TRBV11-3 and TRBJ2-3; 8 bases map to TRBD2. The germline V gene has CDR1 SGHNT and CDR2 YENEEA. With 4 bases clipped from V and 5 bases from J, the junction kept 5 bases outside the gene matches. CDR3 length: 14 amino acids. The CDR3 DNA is TGTGCCAGCAGCTCCGGGGGGGCGGAAGATACGCAGTATTTT. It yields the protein CASSSGGAEDTQYF.

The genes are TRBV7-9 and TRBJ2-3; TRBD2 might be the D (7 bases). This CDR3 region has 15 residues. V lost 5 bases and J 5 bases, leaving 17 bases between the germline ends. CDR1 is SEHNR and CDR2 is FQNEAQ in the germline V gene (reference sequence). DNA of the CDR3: TGTGCCAGCAGCCCCCTGGGGGGGGGCTTAGATACGCAGTATTTT. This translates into CASSPLGGGLDTQYF.

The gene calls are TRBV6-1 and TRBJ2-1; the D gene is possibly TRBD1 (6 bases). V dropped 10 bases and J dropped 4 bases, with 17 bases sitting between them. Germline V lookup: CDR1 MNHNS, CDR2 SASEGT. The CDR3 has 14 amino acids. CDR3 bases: TGTGCCACCGTCATAGGACAGTCGTACAATGAGCAGTTCTTC. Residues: CATVIGQSYNEQFF.

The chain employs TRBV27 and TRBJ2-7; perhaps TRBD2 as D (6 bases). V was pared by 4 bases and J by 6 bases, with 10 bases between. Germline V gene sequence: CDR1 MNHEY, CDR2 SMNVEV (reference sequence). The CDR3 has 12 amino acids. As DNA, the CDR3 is TGTGCCAGCAGTTCGGGACTCGGCGAGCAGTACTTC. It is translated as CASSSGLGEQYF.

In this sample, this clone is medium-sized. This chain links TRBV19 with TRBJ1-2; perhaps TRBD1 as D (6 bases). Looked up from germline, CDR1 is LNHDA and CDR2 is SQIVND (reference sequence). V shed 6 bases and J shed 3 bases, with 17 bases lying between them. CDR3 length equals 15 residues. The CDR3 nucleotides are TGTGCCAGTAGCCGACGGAACAGGGACGACTATGGCTACACCTTC. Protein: CASSRRNRDDYGYTF.

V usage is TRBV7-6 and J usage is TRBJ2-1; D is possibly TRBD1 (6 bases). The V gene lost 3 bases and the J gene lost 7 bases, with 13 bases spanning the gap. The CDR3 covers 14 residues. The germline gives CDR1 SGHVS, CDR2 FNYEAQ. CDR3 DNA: TGTGCCAGCAGCTTCTCCCAAGGGGGAAATGAGCAGTTCTTC. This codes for CASSFSQGGNEQFF.

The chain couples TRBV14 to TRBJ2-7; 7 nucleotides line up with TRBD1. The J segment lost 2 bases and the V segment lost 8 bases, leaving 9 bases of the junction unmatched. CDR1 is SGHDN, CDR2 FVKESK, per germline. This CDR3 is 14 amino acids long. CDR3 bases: TGTGCCAGCTCTGAACAGGGGAGAGCCTACGAGCAGTACTTC. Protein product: CASSEQGRAYEQYF.

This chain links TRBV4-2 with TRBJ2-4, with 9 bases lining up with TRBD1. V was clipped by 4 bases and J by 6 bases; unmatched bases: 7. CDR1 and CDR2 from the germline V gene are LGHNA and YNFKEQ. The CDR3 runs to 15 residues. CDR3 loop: CASSREGQGLNIQYF. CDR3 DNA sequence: TGTGCCAGCAGCCGAGAGGGACAGGGATTAAACATTCAGTACTTC.

In DNA, the CDR3 is TGTGCCAGCAGCCCGAGATCTAATAACTATGGCTACACCTTC. The encoded protein is CASSPRSNNYGYTF. This chain connects TRBV13 to TRBJ1-2; D not certain. V dropped 5 bases and J dropped 1 base, with 11 bases sitting between them. Germline-derived CDR1 and CDR2 are PRHDT and FYEKMQ (reference sequence). CDR3 length: 14 amino acids.

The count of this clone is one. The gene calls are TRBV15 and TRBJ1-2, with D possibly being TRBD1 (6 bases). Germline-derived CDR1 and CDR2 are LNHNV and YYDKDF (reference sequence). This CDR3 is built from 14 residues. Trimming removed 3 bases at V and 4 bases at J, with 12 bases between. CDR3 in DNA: TGTGCCACCAGCAGCCGTGGACAGACCTATGGCTACACCTTC. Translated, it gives CATSSRGQTYGYTF.